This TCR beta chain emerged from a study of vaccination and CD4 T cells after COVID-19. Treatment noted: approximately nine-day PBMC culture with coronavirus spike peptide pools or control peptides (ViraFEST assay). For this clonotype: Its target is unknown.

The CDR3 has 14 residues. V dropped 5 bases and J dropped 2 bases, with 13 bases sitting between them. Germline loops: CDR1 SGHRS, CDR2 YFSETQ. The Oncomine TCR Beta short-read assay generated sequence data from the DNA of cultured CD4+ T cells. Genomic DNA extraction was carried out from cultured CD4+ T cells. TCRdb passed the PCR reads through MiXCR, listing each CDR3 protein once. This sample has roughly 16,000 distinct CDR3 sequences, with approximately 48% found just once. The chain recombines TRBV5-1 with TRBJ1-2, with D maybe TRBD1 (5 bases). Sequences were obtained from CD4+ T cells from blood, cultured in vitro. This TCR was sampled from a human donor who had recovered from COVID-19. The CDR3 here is CASSQGIRNYGYTF. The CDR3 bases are TGCGCCAGCAGTCAGGGTATAAGAAACTATGGCTACACCTTC.